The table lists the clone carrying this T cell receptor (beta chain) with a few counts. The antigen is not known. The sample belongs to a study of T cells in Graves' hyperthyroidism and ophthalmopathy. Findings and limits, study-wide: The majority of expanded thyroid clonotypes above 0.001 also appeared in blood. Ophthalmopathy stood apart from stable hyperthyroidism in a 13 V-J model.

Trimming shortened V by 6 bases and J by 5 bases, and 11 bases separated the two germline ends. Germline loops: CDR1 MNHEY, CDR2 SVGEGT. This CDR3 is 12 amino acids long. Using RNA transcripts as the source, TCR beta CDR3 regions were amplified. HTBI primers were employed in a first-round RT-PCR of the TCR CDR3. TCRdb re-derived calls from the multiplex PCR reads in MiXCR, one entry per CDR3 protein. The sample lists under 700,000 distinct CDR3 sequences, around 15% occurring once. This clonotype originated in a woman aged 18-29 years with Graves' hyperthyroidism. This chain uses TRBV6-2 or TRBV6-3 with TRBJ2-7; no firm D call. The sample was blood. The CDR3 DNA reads TGTGCCAGCAGCCAGAAACCAAACGAGCAGTACTTC. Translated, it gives CASSQKPNEQYF.